What follows is one T cell receptor beta chain and its context. Some clones are missing from TCRdb's copy, which holds only in-frame ones; the method was immunoSEQ multiplex PCR. Of approximately 340,000 clones detected, under 80% appear once; the ten largest clones hold 10%. This sample is drawn from a study of shared clonotypes between healthy human individuals. Per the germline V gene, CDR1 is SGHRS and CDR2 is YFSETQ. Trimming stripped 4 bases from V and 4 bases from J, with 14 bases between. CDR3 size: 14 residues. The TCR sequence derives from a man aged 30 to 45 in good health. Sequences were obtained from memory CD4+ T cells sorted from blood. Subset given: CD45RA-negative fraction. The rearrangement uses TRBV5-1 and TRBJ1-1; unclear D gene. The CDR3 region has the DNA TGCGCCAGCAGCGGGGAACAGCTTTCCACTGAAGCTTTCTTT. This encodes CASSGEQLSTEAFF.